This T cell receptor (beta chain) was profiled in a study of blood T cell repertoires in COVID-19. Turning to the study itself: The United States, Italy and Spain were the sources of the acute and convalescent COVID-19 samples. PBMCs, B-cell-depleted T cells, or T cells provided the cDNA or gDNA that made up the material.

The germline V gene has CDR1 SGHRS and CDR2 YFSETQ. This CDR3 is built from 15 residues. With V trimmed by 4 bases and J by 2 bases, 6 bases remained unmatched. Authors' data handling: The authors estimated nucleated cell counts from reference gene primer amplification. Clones were read by immunoSEQ multiplex PCR, and TCRdb kept only the in-frame ones, dropping some. D and trimming were read from the DNA, whereas the V and J calls and clone size are those reported in that table. This sample has roughly 70,000 clones, with 80% found just once. The sequencing input was peripheral blood. This chain connects TRBV5-1 to TRBJ2-3, with 8 bases fitting TRBD1. The sequence came from a human donor in a cohort sampled during active COVID-19. As DNA, the CDR3 is TGCGCCAGCAGCCTCGGACAGGGAGCCACAGATACGCAGTATTTT. This gives the protein CASSLGQGATDTQYF.